A single sample gave rise to the 19 T cell receptor beta chains below, sequenced in a study of OX40 agonist ivuxolimab in advanced cancers. The assay was immunoSEQ multiplex PCR, and TCRdb's table has in-frame clones only and misses some. The sample lists 65,000 to 90,000 clones, 75% to 90% occurring once. The sequenced sample was CD4+ or CD8+ T cells sorted from blood, obtained in a trial of the OX40 agonist ivuxolimab. The receptors shown here come from an adult with an advanced solid tumor such as melanoma, head and neck, liver or kidney cancer.

This chain links TRBV10-1 with TRBJ2-5, with a tentative D call TRBD1 (6 bases). The CDR3 covers 14 residues. Trimming removed 0 bases at V and 5 bases at J, with 10 bases between. CDR1 and CDR2 (germline): WNHNN, SYGVQD (reference sequence). In nucleotides, the CDR3 is TGCGCCAGCAGTGAGTCTCCCAGGGGTGAGACCCAGTACTTC. Translating it yields CASSESPRGETQYF.

The V gene is TRBV7-9, the J gene TRBJ2-5, with D perhaps matching TRBD2 (5 bases). Germline CDR1 reads SEHNR; CDR2 reads FQNEAQ (reference sequence). Trimming shortened V by 5 bases and J by 5 bases, and 21 bases separated the two germline ends. The CDR3 is made up of 16 amino acids. The CDR3 loop reads CASSPGPYTGGETQYF. CDR3 DNA sequence: TGTGCCAGCAGCCCCGGACCCTACACGGGCGGGGAGACCCAGTACTTC. The full variable domain, rest sourced from reference TRBV7-9 and TRBJ2-5, is DTGVSQNPRHKITKRGQNVTFRCDPISEHNRLYWYRQTLGQGPEFLTYFQNEAQLEKSRLLSDRFSAERPKGSFSTLEIQRTEQGDSAMYLCASSPGPYTGGETQYFGPGTRLLVL.

The chain combines TRBV6-1 with TRBJ1-5; a possible D gene is TRBD1 (6 bases). V lost 5 bases, J lost 2 bases, and 10 bases lay in between. Germline CDR1 is MNHNS and CDR2 is SASEGT. The CDR3 has 14 residues. This chain's CDR3 is CASSRPGGNQPQHF. The CDR3, as DNA: TGTGCCAGCAGTAGACCAGGGGGCAATCAGCCCCAGCATTTT.

The J gene is TRBJ2-1, the V gene TRBV27; D not certain. The V gene lost 8 bases and the J gene lost 9 bases, with 11 bases spanning the gap. This CDR3 contains 11 residues. CDR1 and CDR2 (germline): MNHEY, SMNVEV (reference sequence). CDR3 residues: CASGPLVEQFF. In DNA form, the CDR3 reads TGTGCCAGCGGGCCTCTAGTTGAGCAGTTCTTC.

This chain links TRBV6-5 with TRBJ1-1; D is possibly TRBD1 (5 bases). Germline V gene sequence: CDR1 MNHEY, CDR2 SVGAGI. V was shortened by 7 bases and J by 4 bases, with 10 bases between the two germline ends. The CDR3 contains 12 residues. The CDR3 sequence is CASKSGGTEAFF. As DNA, the CDR3 is TGTGCCAGCAAGAGCGGGGGCACTGAAGCTTTCTTT.

The CDR3 nucleotides read TGCGCCAGCAGTGAGTCGGGGGGGAACTATGGCTACACCTTC. Its translation is CASSESGGNYGYTF. The chain has TRBV10-2 and TRBJ1-2, with D possibly matching TRBD1 (5 bases). Trimming pared 0 bases from V and 2 bases from J, leaving 7 bases between. CDR1 is WSHSY, CDR2 SAAADI, per germline. The CDR3 consists of 14 residues.

The chain couples TRBV27 to TRBJ2-5; 7 bases agree with TRBD1. TRBJ2-7 matches the DNA end more closely, so the J call is doubtful. CDR3 length: 11 residues. Per the germline V gene, CDR1 is MNHEY and CDR2 is SMNVEV (reference sequence). The CDR3: CAIGDRYEQYF. The CDR3 bases are TGTGCCATCGGGGACAGATACGAGCAGTACTTC.

This clone was seen a single time. The rearrangement links TRBV5-4 to TRBJ2-7; the match to TRBD2 covers 10 bases. Germline CDR1 is SGHNT and CDR2 is YYREEE (reference sequence). This CDR3 comprises 18 residues. With 3 bases clipped from V and 0 bases from J, the junction kept 12 bases outside the gene matches. The CDR3 protein is CASSWGPIAGGSSYEQYF. The CDR3 nucleotides read TGTGCCAGCAGCTGGGGCCCTATAGCGGGAGGTAGCTCCTACGAGCAGTACTTC.

This chain links TRBV7-8 with TRBJ1-1, with D tentatively TRBD1 (5 bases). This CDR3 has 14 amino acids. V gave up 1 base and J gave up 4 bases, with 10 bases separating them. Germline V gives CDR1 SGHVS, CDR2 FQNEAQ. CDR3 loop: CASSLEGLSTEAFF. In nucleotides, the CDR3 is TGTGCCAGCAGCTTAGAGGGGTTGAGCACTGAAGCTTTCTTT.

The chain joins TRBV7-9 to TRBJ2-7, with D uncertain. The CDR3 is 14 amino acids. CDR1 is SEHNR, CDR2 FQNEAQ, per germline (reference sequence). V lost 4 bases and J 0 bases, leaving 10 bases between the germline ends. The CDR3 DNA is TGTGCCAGCAGCTCAATCCACCTCTCCTACGAGCAGTACTTC. Amino acids: CASSSIHLSYEQYF.

This clone was seen once. V is TRBV27 and J is TRBJ2-7; no definite D call. The CDR3 extends over 14 amino acids. Trimming removed 4 bases at V and 2 bases at J, with 12 bases between. Germline values: CDR1 MNHEY, CDR2 SMNVEV (reference sequence). The CDR3 reads CASSSYIPPYEQYF. DNA of the CDR3: TGTGCCAGCAGTTCCTATATACCACCCTACGAGCAGTACTTC.

The chain has TRBV7-9 and TRBJ2-1, with unresolved D. This CDR3 spans 13 amino acids. In germline, CDR1 is SEHNR, CDR2 FQNEAQ (reference sequence). Trimming removed 5 bases from V and 8 bases from J, with 13 bases in between. The CDR3 reads CASSLDLLDEQFF. The CDR3 nucleotides are TGTGCCAGCAGCCTGGACCTGCTCGATGAGCAGTTCTTC.

J is TRBJ2-3 and V is TRBV9, with 10 bases that match TRBD2. The CDR3 covers 15 residues. Unmatched junction bases numbered 4, after V lost 3 bases and J lost 3 bases. CDR1 is SGDLS and CDR2 is YYNGEE in the germline V gene. The CDR3 DNA follows: TGTGCCAGCAGCGAGGGACTAGCGCAGACAGATACGCAGTATTTT. Amino acid sequence: CASSEGLAQTDTQYF.

This rearrangement joins TRBV27 to TRBJ1-2; D perhaps matches TRBD1 (5 bases). The V end lost 2 bases, the J end lost 4 bases, and 11 bases lay between the germline ends. Per the germline V gene, CDR1 is MNHEY and CDR2 is SMNVEV (reference sequence). CDR3 size: 14 residues. CDR3 DNA sequence: TGTGCCAGCAGTTTAGGTGGGGGTGGCTATGGCTACACCTTC. Its translation is CASSLGGGGYGYTF.

This sequence joins TRBV7-9 and TRBJ2-7; possible D gene TRBD1, 5 bases. Germline V gene data show CDR1 as SEHNR and CDR2 as FQNEAQ (reference sequence). The V and J ends lost 3 bases and 3 bases respectively, with 15 bases between them. This CDR3 has 15 amino acids. CDR3 sequence (DNA): TGTGCCAGCAGCTTCCAGGGTAAGGGGATCTACGAGCAGTACTTC. It translates to CASSFQGKGIYEQYF.

This chain links TRBV27 with TRBJ2-7; 7 bases map to TRBD1. Germline V lookup: CDR1 MNHEY, CDR2 SMNVEV (reference sequence). The CDR3 covers 15 residues. J gave up 2 bases and V 5 bases, and 9 bases lay outside the gene matches. CDR3: CASSQGTAATYEQYF. In DNA form, the CDR3 reads TGTGCCAGCAGTCAAGGGACAGCGGCGACCTACGAGCAGTACTTC.

The chain recombines TRBV5-6 with TRBJ2-2; D remains unclear. The germline gives CDR1 SGHDT, CDR2 YYEEEE. The CDR3 length is 13 residues. The V gene lost 2 bases and the J gene lost 4 bases, with 6 bases spanning the gap. CDR3 in DNA: TGTGCCAGCAGCTTAAGGTTCACCGGGGAGCTGTTTTTT. It specifies CASSLRFTGELFF.

The chain is built from TRBV7-3 and TRBJ2-1; no clear D. The CDR3 sequence is 16 residues long. Germline values: CDR1 SGHTA, CDR2 FQGTGA. V was cut by 2 bases and J by 7 bases, with 18 bases left in between. In DNA form, the CDR3 reads TGTGCCAGCAGCTTATGGGCAGGTCCCCCCTCTAATGAGCAGTTCTTC. Amino acids: CASSLWAGPPSNEQFF.

The chain uses TRBV27 and TRBJ2-7; D not certain. The CDR3 loop spans 15 amino acids. CDR1 is MNHEY, CDR2 SMNVEV, per germline (reference sequence). Trimming shortened V by 2 bases and J by 0 bases, and 11 bases separated the two germline ends. CDR3 in amino acids: CASSLHSPFSYEQYF. Here the CDR3 DNA reads TGTGCCAGCAGTTTACACAGCCCGTTCTCCTACGAGCAGTACTTC.